The 8 T cell receptor beta chains in this list originate from one sample, sequenced in a study of blood T cell repertoires in COVID-19. The repertoire was sequenced with immunoSEQ multiplex PCR; TCRdb's copy has only in-frame clones and lacks some. Of 150,000 to 200,000 clones in the sample, about 80% were seen once. Sequencing used PBMCs or T cells enriched from blood (not recorded which). Source of these receptors: a man aged 55 to 69 who had been exposed to COVID-19.

In this sample, this clone turned up a few times. The chain couples TRBV24-1 to TRBJ1-4; TRBD1 matches at 7 bases. V trimming: 3 bases; J trimming: 8 bases; junction bases outside the gene matches: 5. Germline V gives CDR1 KGHDR, CDR2 SFDVKD. This CDR3 has 14 amino acids. The CDR3 DNA follows: TGTGCCACCAGTGATACAGGGGCGGGGGAAAAACTGTTTTTT. Protein: CATSDTGAGEKLFF.

The chain employs TRBV7-2 and TRBJ2-7; 7 bases fit TRBD1. The CDR3 has 12 residues. Germline CDR1 reads SGHTA; CDR2 reads FQGNSA. The V gene end was trimmed by 5 bases and the J gene end by 4 bases; junction bases not matched to a gene: 2. The CDR3: CASSRQGYEQYF. The CDR3 nucleotides read TGTGCCAGCAGCCGACAGGGATACGAGCAGTACTTC.

The chain joins TRBV11-3 to TRBJ1-3; no clear D. V was pared by 5 bases and J by 2 bases, with 10 bases between. CDR3 length equals 14 residues. Per the germline V gene, CDR1 is SGHNT and CDR2 is YENEEA. CDR3 region: CASSPGGPGNTIYF. For the CDR3, the DNA is TGTGCCAGCAGCCCCGGCGGCCCTGGAAACACCATATATTTT.

The CDR3 is CASSLGGTTDTQYF. CDR3 in DNA: TGTGCCAGCAGCTTAGGAGGGACTACAGATACGCAGTATTTT. The chain joins TRBV11-3 to TRBJ2-3, with D maybe TRBD2 (6 bases). V was cut by 1 base and J by 3 bases, with 8 bases left in between. The V gene's germline CDR1 is SGHNT and CDR2 YENEEA. The CDR3 totals 14 residues.

V gene TRBV20-1 combines with J gene TRBJ1-2; 9 bases are a match to TRBD1. The length of the CDR3 is 15 residues. Germline V lookup: CDR1 DFQATT, CDR2 SNEGSKA (reference sequence). V gave up 3 bases and J gave up 10 bases; unmatched junction bases: 15. CDR3 loop: CSASPVPGQGLDYTF. CDR3 sequence (DNA): TGCAGTGCTAGTCCCGTCCCGGGACAGGGTCTCGACTACACCTTC.

The CDR3 here is CASSNSGSWTDTQYF. CDR3 DNA sequence: TGTGCCAGCAGTAATAGCGGGAGTTGGACAGATACGCAGTATTTT. The chain joins TRBV27 to TRBJ2-3; 9 bases align to TRBD2. The trim removed 5 bases at V and 3 bases at J, leaving 6 bases unmatched. The CDR3 extends over 15 amino acids. CDR1 and CDR2 from the germline V gene are MNHEY and SMNVEV (reference sequence).

The rearrangement uses TRBV29-1 and TRBJ2-1, with 7 bases identical to TRBD2. CDR3 length: 14 residues. J lost 4 bases, V lost 3 bases, and 6 bases had no gene match. Germline CDR1 reads SQVTM; CDR2 reads ANQGSEA. The CDR3 reads CSVDFGGRYNEQFF. CDR3 coding DNA: TGCAGCGTTGATTTTGGCGGGAGATACAATGAGCAGTTCTTC.

V gene TRBV6-2 or TRBV6-3 combines with J gene TRBJ1-5; weak D call: TRBD1 (6 bases). Trimming cost V 1 base and J 4 bases, with 8 bases left between them. CDR3 size: 14 residues. Per the germline V gene, CDR1 is MNHEY and CDR2 is SVGEGT. For the CDR3, the DNA is TGTGCCAGCAGTTACTTCGGACAGAATCAGCCCCAGCATTTT. Translated: CASSYFGQNQPQHF.